The table lists the clone carrying this T cell receptor (beta chain) with a few counts. The antigen is unknown. This sample is part of a study of cytomegalovirus exposure and HLA in healthy donors. General observations from the study: It was reported that the classifier diagnosed cytomegalovirus status with high specificity and sensitivity in both the original and validation cohorts.

Both 60 Vbeta primers and 13 Jbeta primers went into the PCR. TCRdb's copy holds only in-frame clones and misses some; the assay was immunoSEQ multiplex PCR. The sample holds around 140,000 clones, about four fifths seen once. Germline values: CDR1 MNHNS, CDR2 SASEGT. This CDR3 comprises 14 residues. Trimming pared 2 bases from V and 1 base from J, leaving 8 bases between. This TCR derives from a woman between 35 and 50 years old in good health and CMV-seronegative. V is TRBV6-1 and J is TRBJ1-1, with D hard to call. Sequencing was done on a sample of PBMCs. CDR3: CASSEPQSNTEAFF. The CDR3 bases are TGTGCCAGCAGTGAACCTCAGTCGAACACTGAAGCTTTCTTT.